The next 8 T cell receptor beta chains were all read from a single sample in a study of T-cell memory formation after mild COVID-19. TCRdb passed the 5' RACE reads through MiXCR, listing each CDR3 protein once. The table shows roughly 410,000 distinct CDR3 sequences, with 20% to 25% occurring only once. Sequenced input: PBMCs or a T cell subset sorted from them (not recorded which). The receptors shown here come from an adult woman who had mild COVID-19 (a few samples of this study predate the infection). Cell type and time point are not known.

CDR3 sequence (DNA): TGCGCCAGCAGCCTGACGCCGAGGCAGGGTTCAACTAAGGGCTACACCTTC. Protein sequence: CASSLTPRQGSTKGYTF. The chain joins TRBV5-1 to TRBJ1-2, with D perhaps matching TRBD1 (5 bases). The CDR3 loop spans 17 amino acids. Trimming stripped 4 bases from V and 8 bases from J, with 27 bases between. Germline loops: CDR1 SGHRS, CDR2 YFSETQ.

The rearrangement joins TRBV5-1 to TRBJ1-4; 7 positions match TRBD1. Germline V gene lookup returns CDR1 SGHRS and CDR2 YFSETQ. CDR3 length equals 14 residues. V lost 3 bases, J lost 4 bases, and 3 bases stayed unmatched. The CDR3 loop is CASSSGQLNEKLFF. CDR3 in DNA: TGCGCCAGCAGCTCGGGACAGCTTAATGAAAAACTGTTTTTT.

CDR3 loop: CASSYRSGELFF. In DNA form, the CDR3 reads TGTGCCAGCAGTTACAGGTCCGGGGAGCTGTTTTTT. This rearrangement joins TRBV6-5 to TRBJ2-2, with D hard to call. V lost 2 bases and J 6 bases, leaving 4 bases between the germline ends. Looked up from germline, CDR1 is MNHEY and CDR2 is SVGAGI. The CDR3 has 12 amino acids.

This CDR3 is CASRRWISSYNEQFF. CDR3 DNA: TGTGCCAGCAGAAGGTGGATCAGCTCCTACAATGAGCAGTTCTTC. The rearrangement links TRBV28 to TRBJ2-1; no reliable D call. CDR1 MDHEN and CDR2 SYDVKM come from the germline V gene. The V gene lost 6 bases and the J gene lost 0 bases, with 12 bases spanning the gap. The CDR3 is made up of 15 amino acids.

This clonotype has a handful of counts. The V gene is TRBV12-3 or TRBV12-4, the J gene TRBJ1-1; unclear D gene. V lost 7 bases to trimming and J lost 7 bases, with 13 bases between them. This CDR3 has 12 amino acids. CDR3 loop: CASNPRPNEAFF. DNA for the CDR3: TGTGCCAGCAACCCCCGCCCGAATGAAGCTTTCTTT.

CDR3 loop: CASSQDPRGGYGYTF. In nucleotides, the CDR3 is TGTGCCAGCAGCCAAGATCCCAGGGGGGGCTATGGCTACACCTTC. The V gene is TRBV3-1, the J gene TRBJ1-2, with 7 bases matching TRBD1. The CDR3 runs to 15 residues. The ends lost 0 bases at V and 4 bases at J; junction bases unmatched: 5. CDR1 is LGHDT, CDR2 YNNKEL, per germline (reference sequence). Using reference TRBV3-1 and TRBJ1-2 for the parts outside the CDR3, the full variable domain is DTAVSQTPKYLVTQMGNDKSIKCEQNLGHDTMYWYKQDSKKFLKIMFSYNNKELIINETVPNRFSPKSPDKAHLNLHINSLELGDSAVYFCASSQDPRGGYGYTFGSGTRLTVV.

Here the CDR3 reads CASSQEASGRYNEQFF. CDR3 bases: TGCGCCAGCAGCCAAGAGGCTAGCGGGAGATACAATGAGCAGTTCTTC. The chain carries TRBV4-3 and TRBJ2-1; 10 nucleotides match TRBD2. Looked up from germline, CDR1 is LGHNA and CDR2 is YSLEER. V trimming: 0 bases; J trimming: 4 bases; junction bases outside the gene matches: 3. The CDR3 is 16 amino acids.

This clonotype was observed a few times. The V and J genes are TRBV7-3 and TRBJ2-4, with 8 bases that match TRBD2. V dropped 4 bases and J dropped 3; count of bases not matched to a gene: 8. The CDR3 has 16 amino acids. Germline V gives CDR1 SGHTA, CDR2 FQGTGA. CDR3 sequence (DNA): TGTGCCAGCAGCTCGCACGGGGGGGCCGTCAAAAACATTCAGTACTTC. It yields the protein CASSSHGGAVKNIQYF.